This T cell receptor (beta chain) is drawn from a study of blood T cell repertoires in COVID-19 (dated by TCRdb to 2019 to 2021). Some background on the complete study: Collaborator samples came from the United States, Italy and Spain and covered acute and convalescent phases of COVID-19. The repertoires were released in a freely available public database meant as a resource for research on the immune response to SARS-CoV-2. Where HLA class I and class II types were available, the types were taken from metadata supplied by the sample provider, not from assay-based typing. The samples were drawn from the first 160 participants of the ongoing ImmuneRACE study and from 950 to 1,500 subjects provided by 6 global collaborators. A de-identified subject ID, COVID-19 status, age in years and sex were almost always included in the sample metadata. Subjects who had been exposed to COVID-19, were actively infected with it, or had recovered from it provided the deeply sampled blood TCRbeta repertoires that made up the dataset. The prospective study material was composed of cDNA or gDNA derived from T cells, B-cell-depleted T cells, or PBMCs. General conclusions and limits of the study: The quantity of clinical and demographic metadata differed by source and by participant and was supplied without curation.

In the case of this clone: It has no known antigen specificity. The record has no base qualities; no much larger clone is one base away.

Samples from volunteer blood donors who had recovered from COVID-19 were contributed by a second Seattle source. The collaborating institutions used their own protocols to collect whole blood in K2EDTA tubes. Collaborator samples were shipped for TCRbeta analysis as frozen whole blood, isolated PBMCs, or DNA extracted from either sample type. TCRbeta CDR3 regions were amplified from genomic DNA using the immunoSEQ Assay, a bias-controlled multiplex PCR. Regarding the original processing steps: The number of nucleated cells in each sample was estimated from the amplification of reference gene primers within the assay. To quantify the absolute abundance of each unique TCRbeta CDR3 rearrangement, sequence reads were collapsed and filtered. For each sample, productive Simpson clonality was calculated by taking the square root of Simpson's diversity index across productive rearrangements. TCRdb's version of the immuneACCESS table is confined to in-frame rearrangements and falls short of the full clone set. An unresolved V gene accounts for under half of the shortfall where checked; the remainder is of unknown origin. V, J and clone size are taken as reported in that table, and D and trimming were inferred from the DNA itself. This sample lists under 300,000 clones; 80% to 90% were detected once. The ten biggest clones cover over 2% of the sample.

This receptor was identified in a man aged 40-49 years who had recovered from COVID-19. Sequenced input: peripheral blood.

The DNA sequence is as follows: TGTGCCAGCAGCCCAATGGGTAGGGGCCTCGAGACCCAGTACTTC. Translated, this is CASSPMGRGLETQYF. Recombination linked TRBV7-2 to TRBJ2-5; TRBD1 could be the D gene, as 5 bases match. CDR3 length: 15 amino acids, cysteine to phenylalanine. Only the CDR3 region is kept as DNA, spanning 45 bases read in frame from base 1. V is pared back by 5 bases and J by 5 bases, with 18 bases lying between the germline termini. From a lookup of the germline V gene, CDR1 and CDR2 are SGHTA and FQGNSA.